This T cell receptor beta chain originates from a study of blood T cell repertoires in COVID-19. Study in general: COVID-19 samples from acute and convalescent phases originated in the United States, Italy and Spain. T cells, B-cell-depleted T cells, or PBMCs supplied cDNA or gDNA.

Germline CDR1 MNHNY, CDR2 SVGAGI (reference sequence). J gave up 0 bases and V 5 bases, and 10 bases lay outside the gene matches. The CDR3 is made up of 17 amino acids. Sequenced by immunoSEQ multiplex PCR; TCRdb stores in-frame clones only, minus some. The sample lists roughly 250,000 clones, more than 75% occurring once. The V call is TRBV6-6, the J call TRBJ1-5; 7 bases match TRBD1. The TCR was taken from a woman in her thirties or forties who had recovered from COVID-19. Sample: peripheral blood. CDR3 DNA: TGTGCCAGCAGTCCCCGAGGGGGCCAGTATAGCAATCAGCCCCAGCATTTT. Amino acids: CASSPRGGQYSNQPQHF.